This T cell receptor (beta chain) originates from a study of T cell repertoires in cytomegalovirus infection. Whole-study findings and limits: Carriage of CMV together with the relevant HLA was identifiable through cumulative public TCR beta family frequency.

This CDR3 has 15 residues. The germline V gene has CDR1 SGHNT and CDR2 YYREEE (reference sequence). V was clipped by 3 bases and J by 8 bases; unmatched bases: 7. MiXCR, applied by TCRdb to the reads, yields one record per CDR3 protein. The sample includes about 530,000 distinct CDR3 sequences, 26% seen only once; the top ten take roughly 13%. Note on this clonotype: Its antigen is currently unknown.

The sequenced sample consisted of PBMCs. The V call is TRBV5-4, the J call TRBJ2-1; 11 nucleotides line up with TRBD1. This sequence was found in a human donor in good health (CMV status not recorded). Some clones in this sample may be carry-over from other donors' samples. The CDR3 is CASSYPGDRGYEQFF. CDR3 sequence (DNA): TGTGCCAGCAGCTACCCAGGGGACAGGGGGTATGAGCAGTTCTTC.